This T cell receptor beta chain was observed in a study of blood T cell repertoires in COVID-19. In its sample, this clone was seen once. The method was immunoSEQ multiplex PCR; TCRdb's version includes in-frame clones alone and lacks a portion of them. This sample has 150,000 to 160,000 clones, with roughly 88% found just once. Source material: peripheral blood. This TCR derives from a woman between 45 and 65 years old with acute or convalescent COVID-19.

The CDR3 loop reads CASSGQGRNQPQHF. DNA of the CDR3: TGTGCCAGCAGCGGACAGGGGCGCAATCAGCCCCAGCATTTT. The chain employs TRBV6-1 and TRBJ1-5, with 9 positions matching TRBD1. There are 14 residues in the CDR3. The ends lost 6 bases at V and 2 bases at J; junction bases unmatched: 2. Germline lookup yields CDR1 MNHNS and CDR2 SASEGT.